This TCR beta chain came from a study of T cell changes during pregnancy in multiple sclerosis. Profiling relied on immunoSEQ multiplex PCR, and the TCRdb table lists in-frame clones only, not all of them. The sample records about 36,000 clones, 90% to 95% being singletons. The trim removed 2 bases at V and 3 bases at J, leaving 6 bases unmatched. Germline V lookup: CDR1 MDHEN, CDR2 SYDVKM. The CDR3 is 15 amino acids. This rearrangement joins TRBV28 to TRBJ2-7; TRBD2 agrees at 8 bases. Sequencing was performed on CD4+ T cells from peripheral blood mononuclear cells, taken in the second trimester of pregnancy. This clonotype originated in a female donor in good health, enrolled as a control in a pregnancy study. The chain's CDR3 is CASSLRLARNYEQYF. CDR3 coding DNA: TGTGCCAGCAGTTTACGACTAGCGAGGAACTACGAGCAGTACTTC.